A selection of T cell receptor beta chains follows, all from one sample in a study of OX40 agonist ivuxolimab in advanced cancers. Assay used: immunoSEQ multiplex PCR; TCRdb lists only in-frame clones, some missing. Altogether tens of thousands of clones are present, around nine tenths being singletons, with the ten largest covering over 9%. Sequences were derived from CD4+ or CD8+ T cells sorted from blood, sampled in a trial of the OX40 agonist ivuxolimab. Every receptor here comes from an adult with an advanced solid tumor such as melanoma, head and neck, liver or kidney cancer. Both conserved end residues are part of each CDR3. Each record gives: CDR3 length, J gene, V gene, CDR3 protein.

CDR3 length: 13; J gene: TRBJ2-7; V gene: TRBV29-1; CDR3 protein: CSVELADFYEQYF
CDR3 length: 15; J gene: TRBJ1-5; V gene: TRBV19; CDR3 protein: CASNWQTNSNQPQHF
CDR3 length: 14; J gene: TRBJ1-1; V gene: TRBV4-2; CDR3 protein: CASSQDRTGTEAFF
CDR3 length: 11; J gene: TRBJ1-1; V gene: TRBV10-3; CDR3 protein: CAISGEVEAFF
CDR3 length: 13; J gene: TRBJ1-2; V gene: TRBV6-5; CDR3 protein: CASSYGQLYGYTF
CDR3 length: 12; J gene: TRBJ2-4; V gene: TRBV5-6; CDR3 protein: CASSLIENIQYF
CDR3 length: 17; J gene: TRBJ1-2; V gene: TRBV4-3; CDR3 protein: CASSQDPGQGPNYGYTF
CDR3 length: 15; J gene: TRBJ2-7; V gene: TRBV15; CDR3 protein: CATRTRSGTSYEQYF
CDR3 length: 14; J gene: TRBJ2-7; V gene: TRBV2; CDR3 protein: CASSGRDRGYEQYF
CDR3 length: 16; J gene: TRBJ2-2; V gene: TRBV19; CDR3 protein: CASSVTSGARSGELFF
CDR3 length: 15; J gene: TRBJ1-2; V gene: TRBV2; CDR3 protein: CASSDETGYNYGYTF
CDR3 length: 14; J gene: TRBJ2-3; V gene: TRBV19; CDR3 protein: CASSFRTGGDTQYF
CDR3 length: 16; J gene: TRBJ2-5; V gene: TRBV5-4; CDR3 protein: CASSRASLGGGETQYF
CDR3 length: 15; J gene: TRBJ1-1; V gene: TRBV4-1; CDR3 protein: CASSQDPGQYAEAFF
CDR3 length: 17; J gene: TRBJ2-4; V gene: TRBV7-2; CDR3 protein: CASSSGLAGLAKNIQYF
CDR3 length: 16; J gene: TRBJ1-5; V gene: TRBV4-3; CDR3 protein: CASSQDSGGGYQPQHF
CDR3 length: 15; J gene: TRBJ2-3; V gene: TRBV6-1; CDR3 protein: CASRGRSPGTDTQYF
CDR3 length: 14; J gene: TRBJ2-2; V gene: TRBV6-5; CDR3 protein: CASSYSDFTGELFF
CDR3 length: 14; J gene: TRBJ1-2; V gene: TRBV7-9; CDR3 protein: CASSPSGEGYGYTF
CDR3 length: 14; J gene: TRBJ2-7; V gene: TRBV27; CDR3 protein: CASSLRDRYYEQYF
CDR3 length: 15; J gene: TRBJ1-1; V gene: TRBV11-2; CDR3 protein: CASSHVGLSNTEAFF
CDR3 length: 13; J gene: TRBJ2-2; V gene: TRBV5-5; CDR3 protein: CASSAQNTGELFF
CDR3 length: 15; J gene: TRBJ1-3; V gene: TRBV7-2; CDR3 protein: CASSLNRNSGNTIYF
CDR3 length: 17; J gene: TRBJ1-1; V gene: TRBV4-1; CDR3 protein: CASSQREDRLMNTEAFF
CDR3 length: 19; J gene: TRBJ2-1; V gene: TRBV9; CDR3 protein: CASSGRPVTGRGSYNEQFF
CDR3 length: 16; J gene: TRBJ2-1; V gene: TRBV4-3; CDR3 protein: CASSQDGRYPSGEQFF
CDR3 length: 17; J gene: TRBJ2-2; V gene: TRBV7-6; CDR3 protein: CASSLGVGTAYTGELFF
CDR3 length: 13; J gene: TRBJ2-1; V gene: TRBV6-5; CDR3 protein: CASTDPGYNEQFF
CDR3 length: 15; J gene: TRBJ2-1; V gene: TRBV6-6; CDR3 protein: CASSYSLGGYNEQFF
CDR3 length: 15; J gene: TRBJ2-1; V gene: TRBV9; CDR3 protein: CASSVGVRGTNEQFF
CDR3 length: 10; J gene: TRBJ2-2; V gene: TRBV19; CDR3 protein: CASRGGELFF
CDR3 length: 15; J gene: TRBJ1-5; V gene: TRBV5-3; CDR3 protein: CARSGRQGLNQPQHF
CDR3 length: 12; J gene: TRBJ1-1; V gene: TRBV7-9; CDR3 protein: CASSQGNTEAFF
CDR3 length: 17; J gene: TRBJ1-2; V gene: TRBV5-4; CDR3 protein: CASSEIPGDTSPYGYTF
CDR3 length: 14; J gene: TRBJ2-5; V gene: TRBV7-9; CDR3 protein: CASRSGQSKETQYF
CDR3 length: 17; J gene: TRBJ2-2; V gene: TRBV5-8; CDR3 protein: CASSPRPGRTNTGELFF
CDR3 length: 10; J gene: TRBJ1-1; V gene: TRBV29-1; CDR3 protein: CSVPGSEAFF
CDR3 length: 15; J gene: TRBJ2-3; V gene: TRBV19; CDR3 protein: CASSIGSRFTDTQYF
CDR3 length: 17; J gene: TRBJ2-1; V gene: TRBV7-2; CDR3 protein: CASSIRKRDLSYNEQFF
CDR3 length: 16; J gene: TRBJ1-4; V gene: TRBV13; CDR3 protein: CASSSSDLGRDEKLFF
CDR3 length: 12; J gene: TRBJ2-7; V gene: TRBV7-9; CDR3 protein: CASSSESYEQYF
CDR3 length: 15; J gene: TRBJ1-6; V gene: TRBV11-2; CDR3 protein: CASSLGRQGASPLHF
CDR3 length: 16; J gene: TRBJ2-7; V gene: TRBV7-8; CDR3 protein: CASSFLLAGGPNEQYF
CDR3 length: 16; J gene: TRBJ2-7; V gene: TRBV9; CDR3 protein: CASSASGRASLGEQYF
CDR3 length: 17; J gene: TRBJ2-1; V gene: TRBV27; CDR3 protein: CASSFSASGISYNEQFF
CDR3 length: 16; J gene: TRBJ1-1; V gene: TRBV9; CDR3 protein: CASSVAGGGLNTEAFF
CDR3 length: 15; J gene: TRBJ2-7; V gene: TRBV4-1; CDR3 protein: CASSQVGTSVYEQYF